Listed below are T cell receptor beta chains from one sample, sequenced in a study of T cell responses to AZD1222 COVID-19 vaccine. The assay was immunoSEQ multiplex PCR, and TCRdb's table has in-frame clones only and misses some. The table lists about 180,000 clones, approximately 86% of them singletons. The sequencing here drew on peripheral blood, taken on day 0 of AZD1222 vaccination. Source of these receptors: an adult in good health. The CDR3 runs from the conserved cysteine through the conserved F or W. The order of the fields is D gene, clone size, V gene, J gene, CDR3 DNA, CDR3 protein. D genes are given only for firm matches. Clone size is shown for a subset of rows, as once, few, many or a class of expanded clone.

D: TRBD1
size: NA
V: TRBV11-2
J: TRBJ1-4
DNA: TGTGCCAGCAGCTCCCGACAGGGGGCACATGAAAAACTGTTTTTT
CDR3: CASSSRQGAHEKLFF

D: TRBD2
size: NA
V: TRBV6-5
J: TRBJ2-2
DNA: TGTGCCAGCGCATTCGGGAGGGGCAGCGCCGGGGAGCTGTTTTTT
CDR3: CASAFGRGSAGELFF

D: NA
size: NA
V: TRBV4-1
J: TRBJ1-2
DNA: TGCGCCAGCAGCCAAGATACGTTCTCTGCGGGGGAGGGGTATGGCTACACCTTC
CDR3: CASSQDTFSAGEGYGYTF

D: NA
size: NA
V: TRBV19
J: TRBJ1-2
DNA: TGTGCCAGTAGGGGAAGCGATTCAAGAAGCTATGGCTACACCTTC
CDR3: CASRGSDSRSYGYTF

D: NA
size: NA
V: TRBV6-6
J: TRBJ2-5
DNA: TGTGCCAGCACGGGGGCGTACCAAGAGACCCAGTACTTC
CDR3: CASTGAYQETQYF

D: TRBD1
size: NA
V: TRBV19
J: TRBJ1-6
DNA: TGTGCCAGCACGAGACAGGGTAATTCACCCCTCCACTTT
CDR3: CASTRQGNSPLHF

D: NA
size: NA
V: TRBV24-1
J: TRBJ2-3
DNA: TGTGCCACCAGTGACCAGGACAGCTACACAGATACGCAGTATTTT
CDR3: CATSDQDSYTDTQYF

D: NA
size: NA
V: TRBV5-1
J: TRBJ1-4
DNA: TGCGCCAGCAGCCTGTCAACTAATGAAAAACTGTTTTTT
CDR3: CASSLSTNEKLFF

D: TRBD2
size: NA
V: TRBV19
J: TRBJ2-7
DNA: TGTGCCAGTAGTACCTACGGGACTAGCAGCTACGAGCAGTACTTC
CDR3: CASSTYGTSSYEQYF

D: NA
size: once
V: TRBV11-1
J: TRBJ2-7
DNA: TGTGCCAGCAGCTTAGGAGGTTATGGGACCTACGAGCAGTACTTC
CDR3: CASSLGGYGTYEQYF

D: TRBD1
size: NA
V: TRBV30
J: TRBJ2-4
DNA: TGTGCCTGGAGTCCCCCGACAGGGGGCCTGGACATTCAGTACTTC
CDR3: CAWSPPTGGLDIQYF

D: NA
size: NA
V: TRBV7-7
J: TRBJ1-1
DNA: TGTGCCAGCAGCTTAACCATAAACACTGAAGCTTTCTTT
CDR3: CASSLTINTEAFF

D: TRBD2
size: NA
V: TRBV5-1
J: TRBJ2-7
DNA: TGCGCCAGCAGCTTGGTTTCGGGAGGGCCTTACGAGCAGTACTTC
CDR3: CASSLVSGGPYEQYF

D: NA
size: NA
V: TRBV6-2/TRBV6-3
J: TRBJ1-2
DNA: TGTGCCAGCAGCTCACCCTCAGCCTCGGGGAACTATGGCTACACCTTC
CDR3: CASSSPSASGNYGYTF

D: NA
size: NA
V: TRBV6-5
J: TRBJ1-3
DNA: TGTGCCAGCAGTTACTCGCCGGAGTTTACTGGAAACACCATATATTTT
CDR3: CASSYSPEFTGNTIYF